One sample yielded the 15 T cell receptor beta chains listed below, sequenced in a study of cytomegalovirus exposure and HLA in healthy donors. The PCR employed 60 Vbeta primers together with 13 Jbeta primers. Profiled with immunoSEQ multiplex PCR; TCRdb holds only in-frame clones, not every one. Counted here are around 150,000 clones, over 80% occurring once; the ten biggest clones make up more than 1.5%. Sequencing was carried out using PBMCs. The receptor set was obtained from a woman younger than 30 in good health and CMV-seronegative.

This clone was recorded only once. The chain couples TRBV11-2 to TRBJ2-5; D is uncertain. The CDR3 has 12 amino acids. The germline V gene has CDR1 SGHAT and CDR2 FQNNGV. V was pared by 3 bases and J by 5 bases, with 7 bases between. The DNA of the CDR3 is TGTGCCAGCAGCTTCGTCCGGGAGACCCAGTACTTC. It encodes CASSFVRETQYF. The variable domain in full, completed from reference TRBV11-2 and TRBJ2-5, reads EAGVAQSPRYKIIEKRQSVAFWCNPISGHATLYWYQQILGQGPKLLIQFQNNGVVDDSQLPKDRFSAERLKGVDSTLKIQPAKLEDSAVYLCASSFVRETQYFGPGTRLLVL.

The rearrangement uses TRBV7-9 and TRBJ1-1, with D possibly TRBD1 on 5 matching bases. The CDR3 consists of 13 residues. V was cut by 3 bases and J by 5 bases, with 10 bases left in between. The germline V gene encodes CDR1 SEHNR and CDR2 FQNEAQ (reference sequence). The CDR3 spells CASSLGGGTEAFF. CDR3 DNA sequence: TGTGCCAGCAGCTTGGGGGGAGGGACTGAAGCTTTCTTT. Supplemented by reference TRBV7-9 and TRBJ1-1, the full variable domain reads DTGVSQNPRHKITKRGQNVTFRCDPISEHNRLYWYRQTLGQGPEFLTYFQNEAQLEKSRLLSDRFSAERPKGSFSTLEIQRTEQGDSAMYLCASSLGGGTEAFFGQGTRLTVV.

The chain recombines TRBV14 with TRBJ2-3; TRBD2 aligns across 9 bases. V was pared by 2 bases and J by 12 bases, with 18 bases of the junction left unmatched. CDR1 and CDR2 (germline): SGHDN, FVKESK. This CDR3 has 17 amino acids. The CDR3 bases are TGTGCCAGCAGCCAAAGGCACCTGGCGGGGGGGCGTTCGTCCCAGTATTTT. This translates into CASSQRHLAGGRSSQYF.

The genes are TRBV5-6 and TRBJ1-1; no clear D gene. V dropped 4 bases and J dropped 6 bases, with 16 bases sitting between them. The CDR3 consists of 14 residues. Germline lookup yields CDR1 SGHDT and CDR2 YYEEEE. The CDR3 bases are TGTGCCAGCAGCCTCGTTCGGGGTAGCGCTGAAGCTTTCTTT. Translation gives CASSLVRGSAEAFF. Complete variable domain (other parts from reference TRBV5-6 and TRBJ1-1): DAGVTQSPTHLIKTRGQQVTLRCSPKSGHDTVSWYQQALGQGPQFIFQYYEEEERQRGNFPDRFSGHQFPNYSSELNVNALLLGDSALYLCASSLVRGSAEAFFGQGTRLTVV.

The V gene is TRBV5-1, the J gene TRBJ1-4; D might be TRBD1 (6 bases). Per the germline V gene, CDR1 is SGHRS and CDR2 is YFSETQ. This CDR3 has 20 residues. V gave up 0 bases and J gave up 0 bases, with 21 bases separating them. CDR3 bases: TGCGCCAGCAGCTTGGGTCTGGGAATGGGGGCCGTTGCAACTAATGAAAAACTGTTTTTT. This translates into CASSLGLGMGAVATNEKLFF.

The rearrangement uses TRBV4-1 and TRBJ1-6; 10 positions match TRBD1. V lost 4 bases, J lost 5 bases, and 5 bases stayed unmatched. Germline CDR1 MGHRA, CDR2 YSYEKL. The CDR3 is 16 amino acids. DNA for the CDR3: TGCGCCAGCAGCCGGAGTGGGACAGGGGATAATTCACCCCTCCACTTT. This translates into CASSRSGTGDNSPLHF.

The chain uses TRBV2 and TRBJ2-5; 15 bases line up with TRBD2. Germline V gene sequence: CDR1 SNHLY, CDR2 FYNNEI. Trimming at V came to 8 bases and at J to 4 bases, leaving 11 bases not matched to a gene. The CDR3 spans 17 residues. As DNA, the CDR3 is TGTGCCAGCCGCGGACTAGCGGGGGGGCCGAAAAGAGAGACCCAGTACTTC. It specifies CASRGLAGGPKRETQYF. The variable domain in full, with the rest retrieved from reference TRBV2 and TRBJ2-5, is EPEVTQTPSHQVTQMGQEVILRCVPISNHLYFYWYRQILGQKVEFLVSFYNNEISEKSEIFDDQFSVERPDGSNFTLKIRSTKLEDSAMYFCASRGLAGGPKRETQYFGPGTRLLVL.

V gene TRBV14 combines with J gene TRBJ1-1; possible D gene TRBD1, 5 bases. Germline assignment: CDR1 SGHDN and CDR2 FVKESK. V was cut by 4 bases and J by 6 bases, with 15 bases left in between. This CDR3 spans 14 amino acids. The CDR3 here is CASSPRVPSPEAFF. The CDR3 DNA follows: TGTGCCAGCAGCCCCAGGGTACCTTCTCCTGAAGCTTTCTTT.

The J gene is TRBJ2-4, the V gene TRBV11-3, with D tentatively TRBD2 (6 bases). Germline CDR1 and CDR2: SGHNT and YENEEA. Trimming removed 5 bases from V and 0 bases from J, with 14 bases in between. There are 16 residues in the CDR3. The CDR3 here is CASSRPLGLAKNIQYF. The CDR3 nucleotides are TGTGCCAGCAGCCGTCCACTGGGACTAGCCAAAAACATTCAGTACTTC.

The chain has TRBV5-1 and TRBJ2-5, with D uncertain. Germline assignment: CDR1 SGHRS and CDR2 YFSETQ. The ends were cut back, 0 bases at V and 2 bases at J, with 8 bases in the middle. CDR3 size: 14 residues. The CDR3 coding sequence is TGCGCCAGCAGCTTGGCGGGTATTCAAGAGACCCAGTACTTC. Protein: CASSLAGIQETQYF.

The V call is TRBV19, the J call TRBJ2-2; 7 bases are shared with TRBD1. The germline CDR1 and CDR2 sequences are LNHDA and SQIVND (reference sequence). Unmatched junction bases numbered 4, after V lost 6 bases and J lost 3 bases. This CDR3 is built from 14 residues. This chain's CDR3 is CASSQDRDTGELFF. For the CDR3, the DNA is TGTGCCAGTAGCCAAGACAGGGACACCGGGGAGCTGTTTTTT.

This clone was counted between two and nine times. The J gene is TRBJ1-2, the V gene TRBV19, with no clear D. The CDR3 totals 14 residues. Germline V gene data show CDR1 as LNHDA and CDR2 as SQIVND (reference sequence). The V gene lost 6 bases and the J gene lost 0 bases, with 11 bases spanning the gap. CDR3 sequence (DNA): TGTGCCAGTAGGGGTCAGGTCTCTAACTATGGCTACACCTTC. This sequence encodes CASRGQVSNYGYTF.

This CDR3 is CATSRETGASSPLHF. CDR3 sequence (DNA): TGTGCCACCAGCCGTGAGACAGGGGCGAGTTCACCCCTCCACTTT. The rearrangement links TRBV15 to TRBJ1-6; 8 positions match TRBD1. After removal of 5 bases from V and 9 bases from J, the junction contained 9 bases not matched to a gene. The CDR3 covers 15 residues. Germline values: CDR1 LNHNV, CDR2 YYDKDF (reference sequence).

The chain uses TRBV4-2 and TRBJ1-1, with D maybe TRBD1 (5 bases). Trimming shortened V by 0 bases and J by 5 bases, and 13 bases separated the two germline ends. Germline V gene sequence: CDR1 LGHNA, CDR2 YNFKEQ. The CDR3 has 15 residues. The CDR3 sequence is CASSQEGRGGTEAFF. As DNA, the CDR3 is TGTGCCAGCAGCCAAGAAGGGAGGGGAGGGACTGAAGCTTTCTTT.

This chain links TRBV27 with TRBJ2-7; 7 bases are a match to TRBD1. Trimming at V came to 5 bases and at J to 0 bases, leaving 19 bases not matched to a gene. The CDR3 is 19 amino acids. Germline V gene data show CDR1 as MNHEY and CDR2 as SMNVEV (reference sequence). CDR3 in amino acids: CASSPAVLPGQKSSYEQYF. CDR3 DNA: TGTGCCAGCAGTCCCGCCGTGCTCCCGGGACAGAAGAGCTCCTACGAGCAGTACTTC.